A single TCR beta chain is shown here with its context. The data were obtained in a study of CD8 T cells in Susac syndrome. With random hexamers, reverse transcription was performed on about 0.5 to 1 ug of RNA. TCRdb re-derived calls from the immunoSEQ multiplex PCR reads in MiXCR, one entry per CDR3 protein. The table has under 200,000 distinct CDR3 sequences, 95% to 97% seen once; the top ten hold 0.1% to 0.15%. The clonotype comes from a human donor with Susac syndrome. Input material: CD4+ T cells from PBMCs.

The CDR3 here is CSVDEGYEQYF. CDR3 DNA: TGCAGCGTTGATGAGGGCTACGAGCAGTACTTC. J is TRBJ2-7 and V is TRBV29-1; tentatively, D is TRBD2 (5 bases). The CDR3 sequence is 11 residues long. The V end lost 3 bases, the J end lost 3 bases, and 6 bases lay between the germline ends. Germline assignment: CDR1 SQVTM and CDR2 ANQGSEA.